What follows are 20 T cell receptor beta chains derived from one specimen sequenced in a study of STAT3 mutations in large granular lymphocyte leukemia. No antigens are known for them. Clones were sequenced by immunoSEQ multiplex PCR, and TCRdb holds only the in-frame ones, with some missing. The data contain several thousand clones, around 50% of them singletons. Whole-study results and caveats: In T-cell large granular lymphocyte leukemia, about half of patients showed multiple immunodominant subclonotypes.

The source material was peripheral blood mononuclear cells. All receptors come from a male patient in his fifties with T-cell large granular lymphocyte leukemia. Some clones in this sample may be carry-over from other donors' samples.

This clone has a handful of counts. The CDR3 nucleotides are TGCGCCAGCAGCCAAGCGGTTAACTATGGCTACACCTTC. Translation gives CASSQAVNYGYTF. The rearrangement joins TRBV4-1 to TRBJ1-2; D unresolved. The V and J ends lost 1 base and 1 base respectively, with 4 bases between them. Germline CDR1 is MGHRA and CDR2 is YSYEKL. The CDR3 is 13 residues long.

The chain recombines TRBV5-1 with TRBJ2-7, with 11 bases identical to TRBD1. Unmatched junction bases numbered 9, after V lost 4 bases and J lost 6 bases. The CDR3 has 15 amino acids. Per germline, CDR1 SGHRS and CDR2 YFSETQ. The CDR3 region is CASSPGQGGTGEQYF. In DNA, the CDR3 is TGCGCCAGCAGCCCGGGACAGGGGGGAACTGGCGAGCAGTACTTC.

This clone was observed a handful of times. CDR3 amino acids: CASRRNEGGNGYTF. CDR3 in DNA: TGTGCCAGCAGACGGAACGAGGGGGGGAATGGCTACACCTTC. This chain connects TRBV5-6 to TRBJ1-2; possible D gene TRBD1, 6 bases. Trimming left V 5 bases short and J 6 bases short, with 17 bases between. The CDR3 totals 14 residues. Germline V CDR1 and CDR2: SGHDT, YYEEEE. Together with reference TRBV5-6 and TRBJ1-2, the CDR3 gives the full variable domain: DAGVTQSPTHLIKTRGQQVTLRCSPKSGHDTVSWYQQALGQGPQFIFQYYEEEERQRGNFPDRFSGHQFPNYSSELNVNALLLGDSALYLCASRRNEGGNGYTFGSGTRLTVV.

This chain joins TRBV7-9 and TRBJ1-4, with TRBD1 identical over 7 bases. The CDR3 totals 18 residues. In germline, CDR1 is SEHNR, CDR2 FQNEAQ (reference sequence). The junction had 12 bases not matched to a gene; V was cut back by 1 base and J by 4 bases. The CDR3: CASSLDPGTAGINEKLFF. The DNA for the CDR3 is TGTGCCAGCAGCTTAGACCCCGGGACAGCAGGGATTAATGAAAAACTGTTTTTT.

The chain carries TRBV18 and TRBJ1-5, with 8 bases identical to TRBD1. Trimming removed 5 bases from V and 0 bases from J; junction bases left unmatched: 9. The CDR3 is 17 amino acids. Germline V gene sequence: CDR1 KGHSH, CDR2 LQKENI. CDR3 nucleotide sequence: TGTGCCAGCTCAGGGACAGGAGGCGGGTATAGCAATCAGCCCCAGCATTTT. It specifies CASSGTGGGYSNQPQHF.

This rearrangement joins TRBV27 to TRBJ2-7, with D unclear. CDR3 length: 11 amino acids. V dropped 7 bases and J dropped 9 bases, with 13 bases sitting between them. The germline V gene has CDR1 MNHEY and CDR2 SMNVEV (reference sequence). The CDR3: CASTRLWSQYF. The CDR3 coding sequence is TGTGCCAGCACCCGGCTATGGTCGCAGTACTTC.

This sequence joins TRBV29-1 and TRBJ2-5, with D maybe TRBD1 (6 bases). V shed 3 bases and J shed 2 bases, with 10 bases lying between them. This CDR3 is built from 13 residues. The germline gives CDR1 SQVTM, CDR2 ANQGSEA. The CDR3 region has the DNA TGCAGCGTTGATGGGCAGGGGCAAGAGACCCAGTACTTC. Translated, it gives CSVDGQGQETQYF.

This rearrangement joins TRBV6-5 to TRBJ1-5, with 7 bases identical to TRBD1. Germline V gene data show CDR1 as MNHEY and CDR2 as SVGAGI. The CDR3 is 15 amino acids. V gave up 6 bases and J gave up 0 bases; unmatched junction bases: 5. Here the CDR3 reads CASRGTAHSNQPQHF. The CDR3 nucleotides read TGTGCCAGCAGAGGGACAGCCCATAGCAATCAGCCCCAGCATTTT.

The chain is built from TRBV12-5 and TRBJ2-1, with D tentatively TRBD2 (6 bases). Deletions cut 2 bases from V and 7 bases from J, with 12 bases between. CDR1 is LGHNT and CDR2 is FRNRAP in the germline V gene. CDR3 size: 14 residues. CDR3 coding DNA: TGTGCTAGTGGTTTGCCCCGGCGGGAAAATGAGCAGTTCTTC. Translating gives CASGLPRRENEQFF. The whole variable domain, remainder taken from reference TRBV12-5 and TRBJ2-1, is DARVTQTPRHKVTEMGQEVTMRCQPILGHNTVFWYRQTMMQGLELLAYFRNRAPLDDSGMPKDRFSAEMPDATLATLKIQPSEPRDSAVYFCASGLPRRENEQFFGPGTRLTVL.

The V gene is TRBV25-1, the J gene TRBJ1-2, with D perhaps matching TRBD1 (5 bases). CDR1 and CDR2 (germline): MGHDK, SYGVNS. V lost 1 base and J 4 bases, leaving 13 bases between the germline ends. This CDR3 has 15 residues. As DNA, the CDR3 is TGTGCCAGCAGTGAATTGAGGCAGGGCGGCTATGGCTACACCTTC. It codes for CASSELRQGGYGYTF.

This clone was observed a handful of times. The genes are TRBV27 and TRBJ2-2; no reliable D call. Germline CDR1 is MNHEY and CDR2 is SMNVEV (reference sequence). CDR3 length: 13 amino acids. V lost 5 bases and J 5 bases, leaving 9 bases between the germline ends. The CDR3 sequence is CASSHRGTGELFF. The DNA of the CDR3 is TGTGCCAGCAGTCATAGAGGAACCGGGGAGCTGTTTTTT.

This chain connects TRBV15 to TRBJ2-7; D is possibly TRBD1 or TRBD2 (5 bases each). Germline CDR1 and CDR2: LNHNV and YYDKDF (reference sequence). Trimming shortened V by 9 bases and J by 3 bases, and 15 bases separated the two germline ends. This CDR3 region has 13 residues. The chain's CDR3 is CATQNRGDYEQYF. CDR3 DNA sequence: TGTGCCACTCAAAACCGAGGGGACTACGAGCAGTACTTC.

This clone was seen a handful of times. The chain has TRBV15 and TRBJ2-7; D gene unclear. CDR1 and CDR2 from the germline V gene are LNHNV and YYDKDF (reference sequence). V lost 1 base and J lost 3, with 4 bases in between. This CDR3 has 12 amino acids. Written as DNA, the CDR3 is TGTGCCACCAGCAGAGTTGGCTACGAGCAGTACTTC. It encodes CATSRVGYEQYF.

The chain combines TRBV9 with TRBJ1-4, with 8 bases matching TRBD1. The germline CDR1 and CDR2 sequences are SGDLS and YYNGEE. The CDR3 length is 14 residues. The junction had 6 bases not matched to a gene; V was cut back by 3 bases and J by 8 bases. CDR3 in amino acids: CASSATGEGEKLFF. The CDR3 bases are TGTGCCAGCAGCGCGACAGGGGAGGGAGAAAAACTGTTTTTT.

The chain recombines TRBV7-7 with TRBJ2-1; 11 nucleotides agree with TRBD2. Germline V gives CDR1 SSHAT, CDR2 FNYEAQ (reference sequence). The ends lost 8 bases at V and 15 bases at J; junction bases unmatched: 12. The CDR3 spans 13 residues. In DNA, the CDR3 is TGTGCCAGCCGAGCGTCACTAGCGGGAGATCCGTTCTTC. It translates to CASRASLAGDPFF.

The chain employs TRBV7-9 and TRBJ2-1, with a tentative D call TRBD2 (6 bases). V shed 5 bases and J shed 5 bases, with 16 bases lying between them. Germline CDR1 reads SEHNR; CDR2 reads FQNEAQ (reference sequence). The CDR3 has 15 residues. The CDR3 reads CASSARLEVDNEQFF. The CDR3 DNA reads TGTGCCAGCAGCGCTCGACTAGAGGTCGACAATGAGCAGTTCTTC.

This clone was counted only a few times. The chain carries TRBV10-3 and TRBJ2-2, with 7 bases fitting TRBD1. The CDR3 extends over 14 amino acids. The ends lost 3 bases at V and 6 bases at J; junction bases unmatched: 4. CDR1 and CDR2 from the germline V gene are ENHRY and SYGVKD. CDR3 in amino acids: CAISETGDSGELFF. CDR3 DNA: TGTGCCATCAGTGAAACAGGGGATTCCGGGGAGCTGTTTTTT.

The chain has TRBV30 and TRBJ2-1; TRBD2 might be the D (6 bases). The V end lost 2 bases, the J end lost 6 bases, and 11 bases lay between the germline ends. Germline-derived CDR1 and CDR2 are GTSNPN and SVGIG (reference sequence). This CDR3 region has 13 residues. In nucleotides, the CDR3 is TGTGCCTGGAGTCCGGGGGATAGCAATGAGCAGTTCTTC. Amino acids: CAWSPGDSNEQFF.

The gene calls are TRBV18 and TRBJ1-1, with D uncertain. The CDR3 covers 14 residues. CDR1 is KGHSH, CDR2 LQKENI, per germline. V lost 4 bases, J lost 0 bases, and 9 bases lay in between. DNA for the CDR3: TGTGCCAGCTCACTCAATAAGATGAACACTGAAGCTTTCTTT. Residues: CASSLNKMNTEAFF.

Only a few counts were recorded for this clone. CDR3 sequence (DNA): TGTGCCAGCAGCCCGGTACAGGGGACCTACGAGCAGTACTTC. Translation gives CASSPVQGTYEQYF. The chain uses TRBV7-9 and TRBJ2-7, with 7 bases fitting TRBD1. The junction had 6 bases not matched to a gene; V was cut back by 5 bases and J by 2 bases. The V gene's germline CDR1 is SEHNR and CDR2 FQNEAQ (reference sequence). The CDR3 consists of 14 residues.